The T cell receptor beta chain described here comes from a study of immune characteristics of hereditary and idiopathic chronic pancreatitis. To note about this clone: Antigen: not known.

The CDR3 covers 13 residues. Germline V gene data show CDR1 as SQVTM and CDR2 as ANQGSEA. Losses at the gene ends were 6 bases for V and 2 bases for J; bases not matched to a gene: 6. General study points: Higher disease severity scores went with more productive TCR rearrangements. Hereditary and idiopathic cases differed in TRBV10, TRBV19, TRBV23 and TRBV5 usage.

Measured with immunoSEQ multiplex PCR; TCRdb has only the in-frame clones, and not every one. This sample yields some 2,000 clones, of which about 74% are seen a single time; more than 40% belongs to the top ten. Total pancreatectomy with islet autotransplantation was the source of the chronic pancreatitis pancreas tissue. Included chronic pancreatitis patients had no known history of diabetes. This TCR derives from a human donor with chronic pancreatitis. Sequences were obtained from pancreas tissue with hereditary chronic pancreatitis. This rearrangement joins TRBV29-1 to TRBJ2-7; 8 bases line up with TRBD2. The CDR3 region has the DNA TGCAGCGTGGGACTAGACGCCACCTACGAGCAGTACTTC. Protein: CSVGLDATYEQYF.